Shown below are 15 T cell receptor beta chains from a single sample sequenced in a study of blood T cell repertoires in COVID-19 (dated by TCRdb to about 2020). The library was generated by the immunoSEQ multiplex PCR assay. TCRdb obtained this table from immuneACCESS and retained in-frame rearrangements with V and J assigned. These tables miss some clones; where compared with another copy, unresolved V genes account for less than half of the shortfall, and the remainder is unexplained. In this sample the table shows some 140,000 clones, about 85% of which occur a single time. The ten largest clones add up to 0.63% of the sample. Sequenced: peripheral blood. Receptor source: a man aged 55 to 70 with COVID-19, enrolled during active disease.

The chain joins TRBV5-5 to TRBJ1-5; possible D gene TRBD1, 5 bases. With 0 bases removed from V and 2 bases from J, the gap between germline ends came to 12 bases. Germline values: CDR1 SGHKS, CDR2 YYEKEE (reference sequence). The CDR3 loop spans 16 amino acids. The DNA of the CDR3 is TGTGCCAGCAGCTTGGGGCAGGGTATTGGCAATCAGCCCCAGCATTTT. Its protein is CASSLGQGIGNQPQHF. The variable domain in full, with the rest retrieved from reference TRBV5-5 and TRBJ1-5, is DAGVTQSPTHLIKTRGQQVTLRCSPISGHKSVSWYQQVLGQGPQFIFQYYEKEERGRGNFPDRFSARQFPNYSSELNVNALLLGDSALYLCASSLGQGIGNQPQHFGDGTRLSIL.

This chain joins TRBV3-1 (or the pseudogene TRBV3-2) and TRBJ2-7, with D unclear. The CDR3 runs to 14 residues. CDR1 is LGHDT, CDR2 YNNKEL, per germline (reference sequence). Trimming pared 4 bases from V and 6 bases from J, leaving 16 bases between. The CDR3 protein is CASSLRPKSGEQYF. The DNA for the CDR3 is TGTGCCAGCAGCCTCCGTCCCAAATCGGGCGAGCAGTACTTC.

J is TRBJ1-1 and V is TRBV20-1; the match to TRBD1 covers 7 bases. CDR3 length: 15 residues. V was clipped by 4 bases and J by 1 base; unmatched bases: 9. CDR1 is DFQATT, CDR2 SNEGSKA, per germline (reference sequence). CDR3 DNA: TGCAGTGCTATTGAGGGGGCCGGTGGGAACACTGAAGCTTTCTTT. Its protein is CSAIEGAGGNTEAFF.

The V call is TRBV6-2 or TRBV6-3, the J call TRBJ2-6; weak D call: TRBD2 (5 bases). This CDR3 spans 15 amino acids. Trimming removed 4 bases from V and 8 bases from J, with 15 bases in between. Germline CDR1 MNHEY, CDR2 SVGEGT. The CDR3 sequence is CASSFQAGGTNVLTF. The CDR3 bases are TGTGCCAGCAGTTTCCAAGCCGGAGGTACCAACGTCCTGACTTTC.

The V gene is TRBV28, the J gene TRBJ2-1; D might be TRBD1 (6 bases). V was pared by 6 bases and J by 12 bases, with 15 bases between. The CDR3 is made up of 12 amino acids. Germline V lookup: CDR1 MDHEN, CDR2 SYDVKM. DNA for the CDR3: TGTGCCAGCAGATCTGGGACATTGACGCAGTTCTTC. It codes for CASRSGTLTQFF.

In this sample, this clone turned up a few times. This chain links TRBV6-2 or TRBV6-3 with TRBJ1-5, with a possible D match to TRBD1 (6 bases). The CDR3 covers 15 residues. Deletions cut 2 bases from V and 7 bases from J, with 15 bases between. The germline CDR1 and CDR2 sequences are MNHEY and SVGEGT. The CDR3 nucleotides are TGTGCCAGCAGTTACGGGGGGGGCGCGGGACAGCCCCAGCATTTT. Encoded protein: CASSYGGGAGQPQHF.

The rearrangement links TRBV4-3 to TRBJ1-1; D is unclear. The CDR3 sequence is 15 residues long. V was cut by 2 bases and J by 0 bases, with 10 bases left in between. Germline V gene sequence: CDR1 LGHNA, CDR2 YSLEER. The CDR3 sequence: CASSQQSAVNTEAFF. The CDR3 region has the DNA TGCGCCAGCAGCCAACAGTCTGCAGTGAACACTGAAGCTTTCTTT.

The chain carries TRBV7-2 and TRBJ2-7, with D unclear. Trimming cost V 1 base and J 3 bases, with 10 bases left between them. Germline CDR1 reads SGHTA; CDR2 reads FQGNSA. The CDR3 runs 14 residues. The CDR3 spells CASSLGVSGYEQYF. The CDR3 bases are TGTGCCAGCAGCTTAGGCGTCTCCGGCTACGAGCAGTACTTC.

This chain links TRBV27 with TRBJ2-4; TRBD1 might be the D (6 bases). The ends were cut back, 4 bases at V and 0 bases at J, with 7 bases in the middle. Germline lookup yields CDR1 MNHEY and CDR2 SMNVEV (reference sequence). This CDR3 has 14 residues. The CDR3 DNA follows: TGTGCCAGCAGTTCAGGGGTAGCCAAAAACATTCAGTACTTC. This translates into CASSSGVAKNIQYF.

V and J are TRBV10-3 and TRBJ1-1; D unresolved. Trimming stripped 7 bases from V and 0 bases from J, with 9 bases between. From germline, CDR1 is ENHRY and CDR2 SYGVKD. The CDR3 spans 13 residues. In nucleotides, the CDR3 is TGTGCCATCAAGGATCAGGTGAACACTGAAGCTTTCTTT. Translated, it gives CAIKDQVNTEAFF.

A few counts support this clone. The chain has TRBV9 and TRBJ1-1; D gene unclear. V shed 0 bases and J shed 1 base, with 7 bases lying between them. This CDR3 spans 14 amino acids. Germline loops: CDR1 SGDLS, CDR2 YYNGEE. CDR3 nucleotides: TGTGCCAGCAGCGTAGCCGGTTCGAACACTGAAGCTTTCTTT. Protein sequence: CASSVAGSNTEAFF.

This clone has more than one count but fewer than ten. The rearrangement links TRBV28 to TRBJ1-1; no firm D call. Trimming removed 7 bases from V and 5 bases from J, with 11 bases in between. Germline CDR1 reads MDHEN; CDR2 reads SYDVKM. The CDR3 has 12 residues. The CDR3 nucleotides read TGTGCCAGCACCTACGCCGGGACTGAAGCTTTCTTT. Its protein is CASTYAGTEAFF.

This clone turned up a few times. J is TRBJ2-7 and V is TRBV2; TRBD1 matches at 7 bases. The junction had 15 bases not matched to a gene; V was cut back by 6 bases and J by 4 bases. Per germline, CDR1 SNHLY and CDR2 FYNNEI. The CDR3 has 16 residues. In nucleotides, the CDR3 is TGTGCCAGCAGCCTTGCCCCCGACAGGGTGGGATACGAGCAGTACTTC. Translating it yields CASSLAPDRVGYEQYF.

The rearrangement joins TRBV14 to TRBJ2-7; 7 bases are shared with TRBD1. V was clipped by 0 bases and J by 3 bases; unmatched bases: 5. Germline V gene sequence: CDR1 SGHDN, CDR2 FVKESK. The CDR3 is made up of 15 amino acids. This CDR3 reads CASSQDRDRFYEQYF. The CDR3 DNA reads TGTGCCAGCAGCCAAGATAGGGACAGATTCTACGAGCAGTACTTC.

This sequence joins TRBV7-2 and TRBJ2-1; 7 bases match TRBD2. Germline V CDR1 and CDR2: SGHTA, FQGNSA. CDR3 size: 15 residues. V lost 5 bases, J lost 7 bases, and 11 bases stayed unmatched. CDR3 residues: CASSPMGGSGNEQFF. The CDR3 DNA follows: TGTGCCAGCAGCCCCATGGGCGGGAGTGGAAATGAGCAGTTCTTC.